The 13 T cell receptor beta chains presented below share a single source sample, sequenced in a study of cytomegalovirus exposure and HLA in healthy donors. The PCR was carried out with 60 Vbeta primers and 13 Jbeta primers. The protocol was immunoSEQ multiplex PCR, while the TCRdb copy is restricted to in-frame clones and leaves out a portion. The repertoire holds approximately 150,000 clones, with less than 65% as singletons. The sequencing sample was made of PBMCs. These receptors originate from a young woman in good health and CMV-seropositive.

V usage is TRBV30 and J usage is TRBJ1-4, with D tentatively TRBD1 (6 bases). The CDR3 length is 12 residues. Germline CDR1 and CDR2: GTSNPN and SVGIG (reference sequence). Trimming left V 5 bases short and J 8 bases short, with 12 bases between. CDR3 amino acids: CAWQGPQEKLFF. In DNA form, the CDR3 reads TGTGCCTGGCAGGGGCCGCAGGAAAAACTGTTTTTT.

J is TRBJ2-7 and V is TRBV29-1; 9 nucleotides agree with TRBD1. This CDR3 has 13 amino acids. Germline CDR1 SQVTM, CDR2 ANQGSEA. The junction had 3 bases not matched to a gene; V was cut back by 4 bases and J by 2 bases. The CDR3, as DNA: TGCAGCGTTGCCGGGACAGGGCCCTACGAGCAGTACTTC. Protein sequence: CSVAGTGPYEQYF.

V is TRBV5-6 and J is TRBJ2-3; the D gene is possibly TRBD2 (7 bases). V was trimmed by 2 bases and J by 1 base, leaving 14 bases between them. Germline V CDR1 and CDR2: SGHDT, YYEEEE. The CDR3 runs 16 residues. The CDR3 sequence is CASSFPTGGRTDTQYF. As DNA, the CDR3 is TGTGCCAGCAGCTTTCCGACGGGGGGCCGCACAGATACGCAGTATTTT.

The J gene is TRBJ2-7, the V gene TRBV9, with 9 nucleotides matching TRBD1. CDR3 size: 15 residues. The trim removed 0 bases at V and 4 bases at J, leaving 5 bases unmatched. Germline V gives CDR1 SGDLS, CDR2 YYNGEE. The CDR3: CASSVGLGQGYEQYF. The CDR3, as DNA: TGTGCCAGCAGCGTAGGGCTGGGACAGGGTTACGAGCAGTACTTC.

This chain connects TRBV9 to TRBJ2-3; TRBD1 aligns across 12 bases. This CDR3 contains 16 residues. Trimming at V came to 7 bases and at J to 6 bases, leaving 12 bases not matched to a gene. Germline V gives CDR1 SGDLS, CDR2 YYNGEE. CDR3 nucleotide sequence: TGTGCCAGCGGCTACCCCCGGGACAGGGGGCGTGATACGCAGTATTTT. Protein sequence: CASGYPRDRGRDTQYF.

The rearrangement links TRBV29-1 to TRBJ1-2, with TRBD1 identical over 7 bases. With V trimmed by 7 bases and J by 2 bases, 7 bases remained unmatched. The CDR3 totals 13 residues. Germline V gene sequence: CDR1 SQVTM, CDR2 ANQGSEA. CDR3 in DNA: TGCAGCGCTGGGACAGAAGTGAACTATGGCTACACCTTC. Encoded protein: CSAGTEVNYGYTF. The full variable domain, with the rest looked up from reference TRBV29-1 and TRBJ1-2, is SAVISQKPSRDICQRGTSLTIQCQVDSQVTMMFWYRQQPGQSLTLIATANQGSEATYESGFVIDKFPISRPNLTFSTLTVSNMSPEDSSIYLCSAGTEVNYGYTFGSGTRLTVV.

The rearrangement links TRBV6-5 to TRBJ1-2; TRBD1 aligns across 7 bases. The trim removed 5 bases at V and 4 bases at J, leaving 4 bases unmatched. The CDR3 loop spans 13 amino acids. Germline V gene lookup returns CDR1 MNHEY and CDR2 SVGAGI. The CDR3 bases are TGTGCCAGCAGTCGGGACAGACTCTATGGCTACACCTTC. It encodes CASSRDRLYGYTF.

The sample holds a few counts of this clone. V and J are TRBV2 and TRBJ2-3; a possible D gene is TRBD2 (5 bases). This CDR3 contains 14 residues. The V gene lost 2 bases and the J gene lost 6 bases, with 12 bases spanning the gap. The germline V gene has CDR1 SNHLY and CDR2 FYNNEI. The CDR3: CASSELTRVDTQYF. The CDR3 region has the DNA TGTGCCAGCAGTGAACTCACGAGGGTTGATACGCAGTATTTT.

In this sample, this clone turned up a few times. The CDR3 loop reads CASSGSPGEAEQFF. DNA of the CDR3: TGCGCCAGCAGCGGGAGTCCGGGGGAGGCTGAGCAGTTCTTC. The chain joins TRBV5-1 to TRBJ2-1; D is possibly TRBD2 (6 bases). CDR3 size: 14 residues. Germline V lookup: CDR1 SGHRS, CDR2 YFSETQ. Trimming took 4 bases from V and 9 from J, leaving 17 bases between them.

V is TRBV6-1 and J is TRBJ2-1; D unresolved. V lost 6 bases and J 5 bases, leaving 17 bases between the germline ends. The CDR3 contains 15 residues. Germline assignment: CDR1 MNHNS and CDR2 SASEGT. The DNA for the CDR3 is TGTGCCAGCAGCGAAACAGACAAAACCAACAATGAGCAGTTCTTC. Translated: CASSETDKTNNEQFF.

The rearrangement links TRBV5-6 to TRBJ2-5; the match to TRBD2 covers 7 bases. The CDR3 totals 13 residues. Looked up from germline, CDR1 is SGHDT and CDR2 is YYEEEE. V was pared by 1 base and J by 5 bases, with 2 bases of the junction left unmatched. The CDR3 region is CASSLSGGETQYF. The CDR3 nucleotides read TGTGCCAGCAGCTTGTCGGGGGGTGAGACCCAGTACTTC.

The V call is TRBV30, the J call TRBJ1-4; D is unresolved. The V gene's germline CDR1 is GTSNPN and CDR2 SVGIG (reference sequence). V was shortened by 0 bases and J by 4 bases, with 21 bases between the two germline ends. CDR3 length equals 18 residues. The DNA of the CDR3 is TGTGCCTGGAGTGTACGGCGGCCGACCAGATTGGGTAATGAAAAACTGTTTTTT. It is translated as CAWSVRRPTRLGNEKLFF.

This clone was observed a handful of times. The rearrangement uses TRBV13 and TRBJ2-3; no clear D. The V end was cut by 10 bases, the J end by 2 bases, with 16 bases between. Germline CDR1 reads PRHDT; CDR2 reads FYEKMQ (reference sequence). This CDR3 spans 14 amino acids. This CDR3 is CATDSWQVTDTQYF. CDR3 DNA: TGTGCCACTGATTCCTGGCAGGTCACAGATACGCAGTATTTT.